Each of the 22 T cell receptor beta chains below was sequenced from the same sample in a study of beta chain features in type 1 diabetes. Findings and caveats of the study: Patients with Type 1 diabetes showed moderately but significantly shorter TCRB CDR3s in all four CD4+ subsets.

What these receptors recognize is not known. cDNA synthesis used the whole RNA isolate, giving expressed TCRB sequences. Here immunoSEQ multiplex PCR was the method, and the copy in TCRdb shows in-frame clones only, minus some. The profile shows around 340,000 clones, 7% to 10% of them singletons. Sequenced: central memory CD4+ T cells from blood. The origin of the receptors is a man younger than 40 with type 1 diabetes.

The V call is TRBV10-3, the J call TRBJ2-5; TRBD1 matches at 10 bases. The CDR3 loop spans 15 amino acids. With V trimmed by 6 bases and J by 7 bases, 11 bases remained unmatched. The germline V gene encodes CDR1 ENHRY and CDR2 SYGVKD. The CDR3 loop reads CAIRPGTGELGTQYF. The CDR3 bases are TGTGCCATCAGACCCGGGACAGGGGAGTTGGGGACCCAGTACTTC.

This clone was found a few times. The genes are TRBV6-1 and TRBJ1-1; D gene unclear. Deletions cut 6 bases from V and 1 base from J, with 15 bases between. This CDR3 has 15 residues. Germline V gene data show CDR1 as MNHNS and CDR2 as SASEGT. CDR3 coding DNA: TGTGCCAGCAGAGGAAATAGTCGACAGAACACTGAAGCTTTCTTT. Protein: CASRGNSRQNTEAFF.

This clone has a handful of counts. The chain joins TRBV5-1 to TRBJ2-1; the match to TRBD1 covers 10 bases. Trimming cost V 4 bases and J 9 bases; bases outside gene matches: 7. The CDR3 consists of 14 residues. The germline V gene has CDR1 SGHRS and CDR2 YFSETQ. CDR3 in amino acids: CASSIGTGDVEQFF. CDR3 bases: TGCGCCAGCAGCATAGGGACAGGGGATGTTGAGCAGTTCTTC.

This clone was observed a handful of times. This chain joins TRBV28 and TRBJ2-7; D not resolved. CDR3 length: 14 amino acids. V was trimmed by 1 base and J by 2 bases, leaving 9 bases between them. Germline CDR1 reads MDHEN; CDR2 reads SYDVKM. CDR3 loop: CASSLLGYTYEQYF. The CDR3 DNA reads as TGTGCCAGCAGTTTATTAGGCTATACCTACGAGCAGTACTTC.

This clone occurred a few times. V is TRBV7-2 and J is TRBJ2-5; D gene unclear. V was cut by 3 bases and J by 4 bases, with 12 bases left in between. This CDR3 has 14 residues. Germline CDR1 SGHTA, CDR2 FQGNSA. CDR3 coding DNA: TGTGCCAGCAGCTTCGACTGGACCCCAGAGACCCAGTACTTC. Encoded protein: CASSFDWTPETQYF.

This clone has more than one count but fewer than ten. This CDR3 is also generated by other DNA sequences in the sample. The chain uses TRBV18 and TRBJ1-2; no definite D call. CDR3 length: 13 amino acids. With 0 bases removed from V and 5 bases from J, the gap between germline ends came to 7 bases. CDR1 is KGHSH, CDR2 LQKENI, per germline. CDR3 sequence reads: CASSPPTAYGYTF. CDR3 DNA: TGTGCCAGCTCACCACCAACTGCATATGGCTACACCTTC.

This clone was found many times. The chain combines TRBV4-3 with TRBJ2-7; no clear D gene. Deletions cut 0 bases from V and 2 bases from J, with 5 bases between. The CDR3 consists of 13 residues. CDR1 is LGHNA, CDR2 YSLEER, per germline. In DNA form, the CDR3 reads TGCGCCAGCAGCCAAGATCCCACCTACGAGCAGTACTTC. Residues: CASSQDPTYEQYF.

The chain employs TRBV9 and TRBJ2-3; no clear D. Germline V gene sequence: CDR1 SGDLS, CDR2 YYNGEE. The V gene lost 1 base and the J gene lost 0 bases, with 6 bases spanning the gap. This CDR3 contains 14 residues. The CDR3 DNA reads as TGTGCCAGCAGCGTACAGGAGAGCACAGATACGCAGTATTTT. Translated, it gives CASSVQESTDTQYF.

This clone was counted a few times. The chain links TRBV6-5 to TRBJ2-5; no reliable D call. The CDR3 is 11 amino acids. Trimming took 4 bases from V and 5 from J, leaving 5 bases between them. Germline V lookup: CDR1 MNHEY, CDR2 SVGAGI. DNA of the CDR3: TGTGCCAGCAGTTCTCGGGAGACCCAGTACTTC. This codes for CASSSRETQYF.

This clone was counted at least ten times. The chain joins TRBV7-2 to TRBJ2-3; 7 nucleotides align to TRBD1. The CDR3 has 15 residues. Trimming removed 2 bases from V and 5 bases from J; junction bases left unmatched: 7. CDR1 is SGHTA, CDR2 FQGNSA, per germline. Here the CDR3 DNA reads TGTGCCAGCAGCTTACTTACAGGGGCAGAAGATACGCAGTATTTT. Translation gives CASSLLTGAEDTQYF.

This clone was counted a few times. This chain connects TRBV7-8 to TRBJ2-5; TRBD1 might be the D (6 bases). The tail of the sequence fits TRBJ2-7 better, so the J call may be wrong. The CDR3 length is 14 residues. Germline V gene data show CDR1 as SGHVS and CDR2 as FQNEAQ. The CDR3 is CASSPSQGPYEQYF. The DNA of the CDR3 is TGTGCCAGCAGCCCTAGTCAGGGGCCCTACGAGCAGTACTTC.

This clone was found many times. Other DNA sequences in the sample encode the same CDR3. The gene calls are TRBV4-3 and TRBJ1-4; D possibly corresponds to TRBD1 (6 bases). V was cut by 3 bases and J by 8 bases, with 13 bases left in between. Looked up from germline, CDR1 is LGHNA and CDR2 is YSLEER. The CDR3 covers 14 residues. The CDR3 sequence: CASSQVQGGEKLFF. In nucleotides, the CDR3 is TGCGCCAGCAGCCAGGTACAGGGTGGGGAAAAACTGTTTTTT.

This clone was recorded a few times. This chain links TRBV27 with TRBJ1-2, with D possibly matching TRBD1 (5 bases). Germline loops: CDR1 MNHEY, CDR2 SMNVEV (reference sequence). The CDR3 covers 11 residues. V was clipped by 5 bases and J by 9 bases, with 10 bases between them. Written as DNA, the CDR3 is TGTGCCAGCAGTCCGCCGGGGCGCTACACCTTC. This encodes CASSPPGRYTF.

This clone was seen more than once but under ten times. The chain has TRBV5-1 and TRBJ1-1, with D perhaps matching TRBD1 (5 bases). The germline V and J ends were trimmed by 1 base and 5 bases, with 18 bases remaining between them. Germline loops: CDR1 SGHRS, CDR2 YFSETQ. The CDR3 extends over 16 amino acids. CDR3 residues: CASSLMGEAAGTEAFF. CDR3 bases: TGCGCCAGCAGCTTGATGGGGGAAGCCGCGGGGACTGAAGCTTTCTTT.

This chain joins TRBV5-6 and TRBJ1-2; 7 positions agree with TRBD1. Germline V gives CDR1 SGHDT, CDR2 YYEEEE. Losses at the gene ends were 4 bases for V and 6 bases for J; bases not matched to a gene: 6. The CDR3 is 13 amino acids. In nucleotides, the CDR3 is TGTGCCAGCAGCCCCGGACAGGTGCATGGCTACACCTTC. This gives the protein CASSPGQVHGYTF. Based on the CDR3 plus reference TRBV5-6 and TRBJ1-2, the full variable domain is DAGVTQSPTHLIKTRGQQVTLRCSPKSGHDTVSWYQQALGQGPQFIFQYYEEEERQRGNFPDRFSGHQFPNYSSELNVNALLLGDSALYLCASSPGQVHGYTFGSGTRLTVV.

This clone came up a few times. The chain is built from TRBV5-4 and TRBJ2-6, with 9 bases lining up with TRBD1. The J segment lost 1 base and the V segment lost 4 bases, leaving 9 bases of the junction unmatched. Germline V gene lookup returns CDR1 SGHNT and CDR2 YYREEE (reference sequence). CDR3 length equals 18 residues. CDR3 in amino acids: CASSTPGQGVSGANVLTF. The CDR3 DNA follows: TGTGCCAGCAGCACCCCGGGACAGGGAGTATCTGGGGCCAACGTCCTGACTTTC.

This clone was found a few times. The chain links TRBV7-2 to TRBJ2-3, with D possibly being TRBD1 or TRBD2 (5 bases each). The V and J ends lost 10 bases and 3 bases respectively, with 17 bases between them. Germline lookup yields CDR1 SGHTA and CDR2 FQGNSA. CDR3 size: 14 residues. The CDR3 coding sequence is TGTGCCACCCGCAGAGGGGCTAATACAGATACGCAGTATTTT. Translation: CATRRGANTDTQYF.

Comments on this clone: Other DNA sequences in this sample translate to the same CDR3. CDR3 sequence: CASSLGGGNTEAFF. CDR3 DNA sequence: TGCGCCAGCAGCTTGGGTGGGGGGAACACTGAAGCTTTCTTT. The genes are TRBV5-1 and TRBJ1-1, with a possible D match to TRBD1 (5 bases). V was clipped by 0 bases and J by 1 base, with 7 bases between them. CDR1 and CDR2 (germline): SGHRS, YFSETQ. This CDR3 comprises 14 residues.

The genes are TRBV4-3 and TRBJ1-2; D gene uncertain. Germline assignment: CDR1 LGHNA and CDR2 YSLEER. The germline V and J ends were trimmed by 1 base and 2 bases, with 17 bases remaining between them. The CDR3 runs to 17 residues. CDR3 bases: TGCGCCAGCAGCCAAGGGGTAGGGCAAACTAGAAACTATGGCTACACCTTC. It encodes CASSQGVGQTRNYGYTF.

This clone came up many times. The rearrangement uses TRBV27 and TRBJ1-1, with D uncertain. V lost 3 bases to trimming and J lost 4 bases, with 9 bases between them. CDR1 and CDR2 from the germline V gene are MNHEY and SMNVEV (reference sequence). This CDR3 contains 13 residues. The CDR3 loop reads CASSFVQTTEAFF. In nucleotides, the CDR3 is TGTGCCAGCAGTTTTGTCCAAACCACTGAAGCTTTCTTT.

Only one count was recorded for this clone. The rearrangement uses TRBV10-3 and TRBJ1-5, with TRBD1 identical over 8 bases. This CDR3 has 15 residues. In germline, CDR1 is ENHRY, CDR2 SYGVKD. V dropped 2 bases and J dropped 5; count of bases not matched to a gene: 5. The CDR3 sequence: CAISETGQGYQPQHF. In DNA, the CDR3 is TGTGCCATCAGTGAGACCGGACAGGGATATCAGCCCCAGCATTTT.

V gene TRBV6-9 combines with J gene TRBJ1-1, with 8 bases aligning to TRBD1. Germline loops: CDR1 MNHGY, CDR2 SVAAGI. The CDR3 consists of 15 residues. The trim removed 2 bases at V and 5 bases at J, leaving 7 bases unmatched. CDR3 nucleotide sequence: TGTGCCAGCAGTTATGGACAGGGCGAAGGAACTGAAGCTTTCTTT. It specifies CASSYGQGEGTEAFF.